These 6 T cell receptor beta chains share one sample of origin, sequenced in a study of beta chain features in type 1 diabetes. Of the isolated RNA, all was reverse transcribed, and so the sequenced material was expressed TCRB transcripts. Using immunoSEQ multiplex PCR, the repertoire was profiled, and TCRdb retains in-frame clones only, with some absent. This sample has hundreds of thousands of clones, with roughly 13% found just once. Sequenced sample: naive CD4+ T cells from blood. The receptor set was obtained from a young man in good health.

The chain is built from TRBV30 and TRBJ1-1; D not certain. Trimming left V 3 bases short and J 4 bases short, with 9 bases between. This CDR3 has 12 residues. CDR1 is GTSNPN, CDR2 SVGIG, per germline (reference sequence). CDR3 bases: TGTGCCTGGAGGCAGACGGGCACTGAAGCTTTCTTT. Translated, it gives CAWRQTGTEAFF. The complete variable domain, with remaining parts taken from reference TRBV30 and TRBJ1-1, reads SQTIHQWPATLVQPVGSPLSLECTVEGTSNPNLYWYRQAAGRGLQLLFYSVGIGQISSEVPQNLSASRPQDRQFILSSKKLLLSDSGFYLCAWRQTGTEAFFGQGTRLTVV.

This clone has only a few counts. The V call is TRBV13, the J call TRBJ2-7; TRBD2 agrees at 12 bases. Looked up from germline, CDR1 is PRHDT and CDR2 is FYEKMQ (reference sequence). V shed 2 bases, J shed 11 bases, and the junction held 4 bases outside the gene matches. The CDR3 consists of 13 residues. CDR3 amino acids: CASSLTSGGPKYF. As DNA, the CDR3 is TGTGCCAGCAGCTTAACTAGCGGGGGGCCGAAGTACTTC.

This clone was counted a few times. The chain employs TRBV29-1 and TRBJ1-5; TRBD1 aligns across 9 bases. The CDR3 runs 12 residues. The J segment lost 4 bases and the V segment lost 7 bases, leaving 2 bases of the junction unmatched. CDR1 SQVTM and CDR2 ANQGSEA come from the germline V gene. CDR3 protein: CSAGTGNQPQHF. The CDR3 DNA reads TGCAGCGCCGGGACAGGGAATCAGCCCCAGCATTTT. The variable domain in full, completed from reference TRBV29-1 and TRBJ1-5, reads SAVISQKPSRDICQRGTSLTIQCQVDSQVTMMFWYRQQPGQSLTLIATANQGSEATYESGFVIDKFPISRPNLTFSTLTVSNMSPEDSSIYLCSAGTGNQPQHFGDGTRLSIL.

The chain combines TRBV9 with TRBJ1-1, with 8 bases aligning to TRBD1. The length of the CDR3 is 15 residues. V lost 4 bases, J lost 4 bases, and 9 bases stayed unmatched. The V gene's germline CDR1 is SGDLS and CDR2 YYNGEE. CDR3 bases: TGTGCCAGCAGCTCAGACAGGGGCATAGGCACTGAAGCTTTCTTT. The encoded protein is CASSSDRGIGTEAFF.

This sequence joins TRBV5-4 and TRBJ2-2; weak D call: TRBD1 (6 bases). Trimming removed 0 bases from V and 9 bases from J, with 27 bases in between. Germline CDR1 SGHNT, CDR2 YYREEE (reference sequence). This CDR3 comprises 19 residues. The DNA of the CDR3 is TGTGCCAGCAGCTTGGCGTCCGGATTCGCGACAGGATCCGCGCGGGAGCTGTTTTTT. Translation: CASSLASGFATGSARELFF. The entire variable domain, with the rest obtained from reference TRBV5-4 and TRBJ2-2, is as follows: ETGVTQSPTHLIKTRGQQVTLRCSSQSGHNTVSWYQQALGQGPQFIFQYYREEENGRGNFPPRFSGLQFPNYSSELNVNALELDDSALYLCASSLASGFATGSARELFFGEGSRLTVL.

The genes are TRBV6-6 and TRBJ1-2; 8 positions match TRBD1. Germline V lookup: CDR1 MNHNY, CDR2 SVGAGI (reference sequence). J lost 2 bases, V lost 7 bases, and 9 bases had no gene match. The CDR3 sequence is 15 residues long. The CDR3 nucleotides read TGTGCCAGCATCAGGCCCGGACAGGGAAACTATGGCTACACCTTC. Its protein product is CASIRPGQGNYGYTF.